This T cell receptor (beta chain) was found in a study of blood T cells in healthy people across ages. Findings and limits, study-wide: Changes seen in expanded clonotypes were possibly confounded by donor CMV status left unknown.

Turning to this clonotype: Its antigen is unknown.

Through a sample-barcoded 5' primer and a J-beta primer mix, a second PCR was run for roughly 7 to 11 cycles. Each cDNA was tagged by a template-switch adaptor containing 12 random nucleotides. TCRdb re-called the 5' RACE reads through MiXCR, storing one row per CDR3 protein. The sample carries around 1.7 million distinct CDR3 sequences, 28% recorded once. V was cut by 8 bases and J by 5 bases, with 18 bases left in between. CDR3 length equals 13 residues. Germline V gives CDR1 SQVTM, CDR2 ANQGSEA. This receptor was taken from a woman in her twenties or thirties in good health. Sequencing was done on a sample of blood. V is TRBV29-1 and J is TRBJ1-1; tentatively, D is TRBD1 (6 bases). The DNA for the CDR3 is TGCAGCCTACTGATGGGGGGGCTAACTGAAGCTTTCTTT. The encoded protein is CSLLMGGLTEAFF.